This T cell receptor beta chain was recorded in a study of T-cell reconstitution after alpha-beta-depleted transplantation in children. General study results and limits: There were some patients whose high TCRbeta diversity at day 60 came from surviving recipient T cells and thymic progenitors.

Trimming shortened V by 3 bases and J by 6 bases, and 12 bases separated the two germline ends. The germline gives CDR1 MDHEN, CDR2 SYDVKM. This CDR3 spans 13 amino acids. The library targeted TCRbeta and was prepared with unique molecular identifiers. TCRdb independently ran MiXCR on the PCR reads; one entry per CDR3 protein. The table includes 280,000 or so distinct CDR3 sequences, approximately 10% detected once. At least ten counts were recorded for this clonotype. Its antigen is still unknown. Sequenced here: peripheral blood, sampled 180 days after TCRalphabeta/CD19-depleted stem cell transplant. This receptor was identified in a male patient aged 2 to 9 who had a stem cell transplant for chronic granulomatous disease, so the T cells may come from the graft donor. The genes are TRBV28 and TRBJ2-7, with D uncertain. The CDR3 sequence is CASSFSGLGEQYF. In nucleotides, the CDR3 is TGTGCCAGCAGTTTCTCAGGTCTAGGCGAGCAGTACTTC.